This TCR beta chain comes out of a study of shared clonotypes between healthy human individuals (dated by TCRdb to the early 2020s). Some background on the complete study: Two women and a few men aged 18 to 49 years were included in the cohort. To estimate repertoire size and how much clonotype sharing occurs between individuals, the study deeply sequenced the blood TCR repertoires of a handful of healthy adults. Per donor, three plates each were used for CD4 naive and CD4 memory, two for CD8 naive, and one for CD8 memory. To increase sequencing depth and limit assay-specific biases, different laboratories used diverse techniques to prepare libraries and sequence TCR repertoires. Per donor, leukapheresis produced somewhere between about 0.9 and 9 billion PBMCs.

Study-level results and caveats: Incomplete sequencing was indicated by rarefaction of sorted-subset datasets, despite the large sequencing depth. Based on pairwise subsampling, the degree of clonotype sharing among donors was expected to be affected by sequencing depth. Only blood was sampled, and tissue TCR repertoires likely differ from those in blood. Clonotypes shared by all four sorted-subset donors showed higher generation probabilities than non-shared clonotypes. Larger estimated clonotype richness was generally found for naive subsets than for memory subsets. The genetic and exposure-history diversity represented was limited by the small number of donors. Across a few donors, roughly 5.1% of naive CD4, 3.5% of naive CD8, 2.3% of memory CD4, and roughly 0.4% of memory CD8 clonotypes were shared.

The donors were healthy, HIV-negative adults who had no recently reported acute infections or vaccinations. Every donor was a Caucasian adult living in Nashville, Tennessee, USA. CD4+ T cells were enriched through magnetic negative selection, after which naive cells were positively selected on CD45RA and the remaining negative fraction served as the memory subset. After blood collection by leukapheresis, PBMCs were isolated using Ficoll-Histopaque density gradient centrifugation and then cryopreserved in the vapor phase of liquid nitrogen. Analytical flow cytometry was used to check the purity and quantity of each magnetically sorted T cell population. From each sorted fraction, genomic DNA was isolated and quantified by UV absorbance on a Nanodrop 2000c. Notes on this clone: The target of this receptor is not known. Base qualities were left out, and no much larger clone turns up one base away. Other nucleotide sequences in the sample specify the same CDR3.

At the junction V is shortened by 0 bases and J by 1 base, with 7 bases in between. There are 15 amino acids in the CDR3, from cysteine to phenylalanine inclusive. Left in the record is the CDR3 DNA by itself, 45 bases read in frame from the first base. From the germline V gene, CDR1 is SGHRS and CDR2 is YFSETQ. Using the deep immunoSEQ assay, multiplex PCR amplified TCR CDR3 regions from genomic DNA. Extracted genomic DNA from each cell subset was spread evenly across all wells of several immunoSEQ 96-well plates, with each plate serving as a replicate. For sorted subsets, each replicate PCR was loaded with 200 to 250 ng genomic DNA, equivalent to some 31,000 T cell genomes. Purified libraries were quantified with a Qubit 3.0 fluorometer, sized on a Bioanalyzer 2100, and re-quantified with the KAPA Library Quantification kit. Every immunoSEQ 96-well plate was sequenced on a separate single-read 150-cycle Illumina NextSeq 550 flow cell. The paper's data handling went like this. The immunoSEQ output contained only junctional sequences without quality scores, so filtering could not match that applied to full-length reads. To assign V/J genes and CDR3, sequences were annotated using PyIR, a Python wrapper for IgBLAST v1.9, with IMGT germline references. Reads were filtered out if the reads had weak V/J assignments (E-value above 1e-6), no CDR3, stop codons, out-of-frame junctions, or ambiguous translated residues. V3J clonotypes were defined as sequences sharing the same inferred V gene, J gene, and CDR3 amino acid sequence. Percentage overlap between repertoires was computed as shared unique clonotypes divided by the size of the smaller repertoire. Repertoire richness was assessed with RTK rarefaction, the Chao1 estimator, and Recon v2.1 estimates of unobserved clonotypes. OLGA was used to compute generation probabilities for all TCRbeta clonotypes that the gDNA method yielded from a few donors. Drawn from immuneACCESS, this table holds only the in-frame rearrangements with V and J called that TCRdb kept. Clones are partly lost; checked studies trace under half to an unresolved V gene and leave the rest unexplained. V and J calls and clone size are as listed in that table; D and trimming were resolved from the DNA. The sample table lists about 960,000 clones, approximately 80% of them with a count of one. The ten largest clonotypes hold around 1.5% of the sample.

Sample: memory CD4+ T cells sorted from blood. The cell subset or site label for this specimen denotes: CD45RA-negative fraction. The receptor was derived from a man aged 18 to 29 in good health. The chain joins TRBV5-1 to TRBJ2-2; the best D guess is TRBD2, with 5 bases matching. The DNA reads as follows: TGCGCCAGCAGCTTGGTAGGGAGGAACACCGGGGAGCTGTTTTTT. Its amino acids are CASSLVGRNTGELFF.